The next 20 T cell receptor beta chains were all read from a single sample in a study of blood T cell repertoires in COVID-19. The assay was immunoSEQ multiplex PCR, and TCRdb's table has in-frame clones only and misses some. The data show 300,000 to 400,000 clones, roughly 90% seen once. Sequencing was carried out using PBMCs or T cells enriched from blood (not recorded which). The receptors come from a woman aged 30 to 39 with acute COVID-19.

The chain has TRBV7-2 and TRBJ2-5, with 11 bases lining up with TRBD1. This CDR3 contains 15 residues. After removal of 6 bases from V and 2 bases from J, the junction contained 5 bases not matched to a gene. The germline V gene has CDR1 SGHTA and CDR2 FQGNSA. The CDR3 here is CASSWTGGRQETQYF. In DNA, the CDR3 is TGTGCCAGCAGTTGGACAGGGGGCCGGCAAGAGACCCAGTACTTC.

This chain joins TRBV3-1 (or the pseudogene TRBV3-2) and TRBJ2-1; TRBD2 is a possible D gene (6 bases). The CDR3 is 14 residues long. Germline-derived CDR1 and CDR2 are LGHDT and YNNKEL (reference sequence). Trimming left V 4 bases short and J 6 bases short, with 13 bases between. The CDR3 nucleotides read TGTGCCAGCAGCCCCAGACTAGACAGCAATGAGCAGTTCTTC. Translated: CASSPRLDSNEQFF.

This chain connects TRBV30 to TRBJ1-6, with a tentative D call TRBD1 (6 bases). This CDR3 is 17 amino acids long. Germline V gives CDR1 GTSNPN, CDR2 SVGIG (reference sequence). V was shortened by 0 bases and J by 6 bases, with 18 bases between the two germline ends. This CDR3 is CAWSVERTGSSNSPLHF. The CDR3 bases are TGTGCCTGGAGTGTAGAGAGAACAGGGTCGTCTAATTCACCCCTCCACTTT.

The chain carries TRBV18 and TRBJ2-7, with D possibly matching TRBD2 (5 bases). The CDR3 has 14 amino acids. The V end lost 6 bases, the J end lost 0 bases, and 12 bases lay between the germline ends. Germline V lookup: CDR1 KGHSH, CDR2 LQKENI. The CDR3, as DNA: TGTGCCAGCTCCATTGGACTGCCCTCCTACGAGCAGTACTTC. Translating it yields CASSIGLPSYEQYF. Together with reference TRBV18 and TRBJ2-7, the CDR3 gives the full variable domain: NAGVMQNPRHLVRRRGQEARLRCSPMKGHSHVYWYRQLPEEGLKFMVYLQKENIIDESGMPKERFSAEFPKEGPSILRIQQVVRGDSAAYFCASSIGLPSYEQYFGPGTRLTVT.

This clone was seen only once. The chain is built from TRBV30 and TRBJ1-5; D might be TRBD1 (5 bases). CDR3 size: 14 residues. The V gene's germline CDR1 is GTSNPN and CDR2 SVGIG (reference sequence). V lost 2 bases and J 0 bases, leaving 8 bases between the germline ends. The CDR3 DNA follows: TGTGCCTGGAGTTCAGGGCTTAGCAATCAGCCCCAGCATTTT. This gives the protein CAWSSGLSNQPQHF. Using reference TRBV30 and TRBJ1-5 for the parts outside the CDR3, the full variable domain is SQTIHQWPATLVQPVGSPLSLECTVEGTSNPNLYWYRQAAGRGLQLLFYSVGIGQISSEVPQNLSASRPQDRQFILSSKKLLLSDSGFYLCAWSSGLSNQPQHFGDGTRLSIL.

The chain employs TRBV9 and TRBJ2-1, with 9 positions matching TRBD1. This CDR3 contains 15 residues. Germline trimming cut 3 bases from V and 2 bases from J; bases unmatched to any gene: 3. Germline values: CDR1 SGDLS, CDR2 YYNGEE. The CDR3 sequence is CASSDRDRAYNEQFF. CDR3 nucleotides: TGTGCCAGCAGCGACCGGGACAGGGCCTACAATGAGCAGTTCTTC.

CDR3 protein: CATSDPQGQGAGWETQYF. DNA of the CDR3: TGTGCCACCAGTGATCCACAGGGACAGGGGGCAGGTTGGGAGACCCAGTACTTC. V and J are TRBV24-1 and TRBJ2-5, with TRBD1 identical over 12 bases. V shed 3 bases, J shed 5 bases, and the junction held 12 bases outside the gene matches. This CDR3 has 18 amino acids. Germline lookup yields CDR1 KGHDR and CDR2 SFDVKD.

The chain employs TRBV3-1 (or the pseudogene TRBV3-2) and TRBJ1-6; possibly TRBD1 for D (6 bases). This CDR3 is built from 16 residues. Deletions cut 0 bases from V and 4 bases from J, with 10 bases between. Per germline, CDR1 LGHDT and CDR2 YNNKEL (reference sequence). CDR3 bases: TGTGCCAGCAGCCAAGAGCACAGGGTATATAATTCACCCCTCCACTTT. Amino acid sequence: CASSQEHRVYNSPLHF.

The CDR3 region has the DNA TGTGCCATCAGTGAGTCGGCAGGGAATGAAAAACTGTTTTTT. Encoded protein: CAISESAGNEKLFF. The gene calls are TRBV10-3 and TRBJ1-4; TRBD1 is a possible D gene (5 bases). This CDR3 has 14 residues. V lost 0 bases and J 5 bases, leaving 7 bases between the germline ends. Germline V CDR1 and CDR2: ENHRY, SYGVKD.

The gene calls are TRBV30 and TRBJ1-2, with TRBD1 as a possible D gene (6 bases). This CDR3 contains 12 residues. Germline values: CDR1 GTSNPN, CDR2 SVGIG (reference sequence). The V end was cut by 5 bases, the J end by 6 bases, with 13 bases between. CDR3: CAWEQGFHGYTF. CDR3 DNA sequence: TGTGCCTGGGAACAGGGATTTCATGGCTACACCTTC. The full variable domain, rest sourced from reference TRBV30 and TRBJ1-2, is SQTIHQWPATLVQPVGSPLSLECTVEGTSNPNLYWYRQAAGRGLQLLFYSVGIGQISSEVPQNLSASRPQDRQFILSSKKLLLSDSGFYLCAWEQGFHGYTFGSGTRLTVV.

This clone was observed a handful of times. The genes are TRBV7-2 and TRBJ1-1, with no clear D. From germline, CDR1 is SGHTA and CDR2 FQGNSA. V was trimmed by 5 bases and J by 4 bases, leaving 11 bases between them. The CDR3 spans 13 residues. The CDR3 coding sequence is TGTGCCAGCAGCCCCTATAAGAGCACTGAAGCTTTCTTT. Translating gives CASSPYKSTEAFF. Based on the CDR3 plus reference TRBV7-2 and TRBJ1-1, the full variable domain is GAGVSQSPSNKVTEKGKDVELRCDPISGHTALYWYRQSLGQGLEFLIYFQGNSAPDKSGLPSDRFSAERTGGSVSTLTIQRTQQEDSAVYLCASSPYKSTEAFFGQGTRLTVV.

The chain recombines TRBV29-1 with TRBJ1-1; unclear D gene. The CDR3 covers 11 residues. Germline V lookup: CDR1 SQVTM, CDR2 ANQGSEA. The V end lost 7 bases, the J end lost 1 base, and 7 bases lay between the germline ends. Here the CDR3 DNA reads TGCAGCGCTATTAAGAACACTGAAGCTTTCTTT. It specifies CSAIKNTEAFF.

This clone was picked up one time. The rearrangement uses TRBV30 and TRBJ2-1, with 11 nucleotides matching TRBD2. Germline loops: CDR1 GTSNPN, CDR2 SVGIG (reference sequence). The V gene end was trimmed by 0 bases and the J gene end by 5 bases; junction bases not matched to a gene: 3. This CDR3 is 15 amino acids long. Here the CDR3 reads CAWSVRLAGNNEQFF. Written as DNA, the CDR3 is TGTGCCTGGAGTGTACGACTAGCGGGGAACAATGAGCAGTTCTTC.

The V and J genes are TRBV5-6 and TRBJ2-5; 10 nucleotides agree with TRBD1. The CDR3 sequence is 16 residues long. Per the germline V gene, CDR1 is SGHDT and CDR2 is YYEEEE. V gave up 5 bases and J gave up 7 bases; unmatched junction bases: 14. CDR3 in DNA: TGTGCCAGCAGACCCGGGACAGGGGCAGGGTTTGGGACCCAGTACTTC. Translating gives CASRPGTGAGFGTQYF.

This sequence joins TRBV3-1 (or the pseudogene TRBV3-2) and TRBJ2-3; D ambiguous. With 0 bases removed from V and 2 bases from J, the gap between germline ends came to 9 bases. The germline V gene encodes CDR1 LGHDT and CDR2 YNNKEL (reference sequence). The CDR3 has 15 amino acids. The CDR3 coding sequence is TGTGCCAGCAGCCAAGATCAGTCCCTCACAGATACGCAGTATTTT. The encoded protein is CASSQDQSLTDTQYF.

V usage is TRBV27 and J usage is TRBJ2-7; tentatively, D is TRBD1 (6 bases). V was trimmed by 6 bases and J by 3 bases, leaving 15 bases between them. There are 14 residues in the CDR3. Germline CDR1 and CDR2: MNHEY and SMNVEV (reference sequence). The CDR3 region has the DNA TGTGCCAGCAGCCGTGACAGGATATACTACGAGCAGTACTTC. Its protein is CASSRDRIYYEQYF.

The J gene is TRBJ2-2, the V gene TRBV6-7; the match to TRBD2 covers 9 bases. TRBV6-7 is designated an ORF whose function remains uncertain. The CDR3 is made up of 16 amino acids. V trimming: 10 bases; J trimming: 3 bases; junction bases outside the gene matches: 12. CDR3 amino acids: CAITNPAGGDTGELFF. For the CDR3, the DNA is TGTGCCATTACAAACCCAGCGGGGGGTGACACCGGGGAGCTGTTTTTT.

The J gene is TRBJ2-7, the V gene TRBV10-1; tentative D call: TRBD1 (6 bases). Germline V lookup: CDR1 WNHNN, CDR2 SYGVQD (reference sequence). Trimming removed 3 bases from V and 0 bases from J, with 6 bases in between. The CDR3 sequence is 13 residues long. The CDR3 sequence is CASSEGGSYEQYF. In DNA form, the CDR3 reads TGCGCCAGCAGTGAAGGGGGCTCCTACGAGCAGTACTTC.

The chain uses TRBV19 and TRBJ1-5; TRBD1 agrees at 7 bases. Germline CDR1 and CDR2: LNHDA and SQIVND (reference sequence). This CDR3 comprises 13 residues. V lost 7 bases to trimming and J lost 4 bases; unmatched junction nucleotides: 4. CDR3 residues: CASTVTGNQPQHF. CDR3 DNA sequence: TGTGCCAGTACCGTGACAGGGAATCAGCCCCAGCATTTT.

The chain employs TRBV7-3 and TRBJ1-6, with TRBD1 matching 9 bases. The CDR3 contains 20 residues. J lost 0 bases, V lost 0 bases, and 9 bases had no gene match. Germline V gives CDR1 SGHTA, CDR2 FQGTGA. The CDR3 loop is CASSLTGTGSSSSYNSPLHF. The CDR3 DNA is TGTGCCAGCAGCTTAACCGGGACAGGGTCCTCGAGCTCCTATAATTCACCCCTCCACTTT.